One sample yielded the 8 T cell receptor beta chains listed below, sequenced in a study of tumor-infiltrating lymphocytes in primary liver carcinoma. In addition to blood RNA drawn from unsorted whole blood, germline DNA was extracted. The authors made TCR beta cDNA from roughly 480 ng total RNA with a constant-region primer. Modified slightly, ARM-PCR produced TCR beta libraries over three nested multiplex PCR rounds. Researchers ran the first two PCR rounds for approximately 10 cycles each with TRBV1-TRBV30 forward primers and a C-beta reverse primer. In TCRdb, the multiplex PCR reads were re-called with MiXCR into one record per CDR3 protein. The table has about 320,000 distinct CDR3 sequences, roughly 60% seen once. Sequencing was performed on peripheral blood. These receptor sequences come from a woman in her 30s with primary liver carcinoma and hepatitis B virus infection.

As for this clonotype: One junction end disagrees with the germline gene, perhaps due to a read error. The chain uses TRBV4-1 and TRBJ2-1; TRBD2 agrees at 7 bases. The CDR3 is 18 residues long. Germline loops: CDR1 MGHRA, CDR2 YSYEKL. CDR3 protein: CASSVGLVGGPVRNEQFF. The CDR3 region has the DNA TGTGCCAGCAGCGTCGGACTAGTGGGAGGGCCGGTTAGGAATGAGCAGTTCTTC.

As regards this clonotype: A clone one base away is much larger, so this may be a read error. The rearrangement links TRBV12-3 or TRBV12-4 to TRBJ2-7, with no clear D. CDR3 length equals 13 residues. CDR3 nucleotide sequence: TGTGCCAGCACCTACGGTGGTCACTACGAGCGGTACTTC. Amino acids: CASTYGGHYERYF.

Points on this clonotype: One end of the junction does not line up with germline, which may come from a read error. The chain combines TRBV4-2 with TRBJ2-3, with D possibly matching TRBD1 (5 bases). The length of the CDR3 is 15 residues. CDR1 and CDR2 from the germline V gene are LGHNA and YNFKEQ. CDR3 residues: CVSSQDGVARDTLYF. In DNA form, the CDR3 reads TGTGTCAGCAGCCAAGATGGTGTTGCCAGGGATACGCTGTATTTT.

V gene TRBV6-2 or TRBV6-3 combines with J gene TRBJ1-1; D is uncertain. Germline V gene data show CDR1 as MNHEY and CDR2 as SVGEGT. CDR3 length equals 13 residues. In DNA form, the CDR3 reads TGTGTCAGTCGTCTGGGCCGAAACACTGAAGCTTTCTTT. The encoded protein is CVSRLGRNTEAFF.

This clonotype was counted only a few times. This chain joins TRBV12-3 or TRBV12-4 and TRBJ2-3; D might be TRBD1 (5 bases). The ends were cut back, 1 base at V and 14 bases at J, with 7 bases in the middle. This CDR3 is 10 amino acids long. CDR3 in amino acids: CASSLGTMYF. Here the CDR3 DNA reads TGTGCCAGCAGTTTAGGGACAATGTATTTT.

As concerns this clonotype: A read error is possible here, since a much larger clone lies one base away. The chain employs TRBV4-3 and TRBJ2-1; D call uncertain. CDR1 LGHNA and CDR2 YSLEER come from the germline V gene. The CDR3 covers 16 residues. Between the trimmed V and J ends, which lost 2 bases and 5 bases, there was a span of 16 bases. This chain's CDR3 is CASSQYPTQANNEQFF. DNA of the CDR3: TGCGCCAGCAGCCAATATCCTACACAAGCAAACAATGAGCAGTTCTTC.

The table lists this clonotype with a few counts. The chain couples TRBV6-5 to TRBJ2-7; D might be TRBD1 (6 bases). The CDR3 extends over 13 amino acids. Germline V gene sequence: CDR1 MNHEY, CDR2 SVGAGI. Between the trimmed V and J ends, which lost 7 bases and 2 bases, there was a span of 12 bases. In nucleotides, the CDR3 is TGTGCCAGCACACCGACAGGAGCCTACGAGCAGTACTTC. Protein sequence: CASTPTGAYEQYF.

Concerning this clonotype: This may be a read error, as it is one base from a much larger clone. V is TRBV12-3 or TRBV12-4 and J is TRBJ2-7, with TRBD2 matching 10 bases. The CDR3 contains 13 residues. This CDR3 reads CANSPSGSGEQYF. The CDR3 coding sequence is TGTGCCAACAGTCCTAGCGGGAGTGGAGAGCAGTACTTC.